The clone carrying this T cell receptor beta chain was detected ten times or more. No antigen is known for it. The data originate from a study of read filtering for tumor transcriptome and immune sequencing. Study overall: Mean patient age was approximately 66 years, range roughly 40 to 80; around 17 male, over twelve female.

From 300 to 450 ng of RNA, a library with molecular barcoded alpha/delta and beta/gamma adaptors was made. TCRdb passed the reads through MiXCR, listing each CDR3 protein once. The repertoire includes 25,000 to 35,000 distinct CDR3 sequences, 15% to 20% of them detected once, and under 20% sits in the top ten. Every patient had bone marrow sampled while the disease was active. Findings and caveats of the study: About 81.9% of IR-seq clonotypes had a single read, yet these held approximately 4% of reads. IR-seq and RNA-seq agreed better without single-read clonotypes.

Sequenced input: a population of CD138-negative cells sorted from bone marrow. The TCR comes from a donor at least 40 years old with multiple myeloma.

CDR3 nucleotides: TGTGCCAGCAGTGATCTAAAAAGGGCCAATCAGCCCCAGCATTTT. Protein sequence: CASSDLKRANQPQHF. The rearrangement joins TRBV6-1 to TRBJ1-5; no reliable D call. Trimming shortened V by 3 bases and J by 3 bases, and 12 bases separated the two germline ends. The CDR3 has 15 residues. Germline CDR1 is MNHNS and CDR2 is SASEGT.